One sample yielded the 14 T cell receptor beta chains listed below, sequenced in a study of blood T cell repertoires in COVID-19. The method was immunoSEQ multiplex PCR; TCRdb's version includes in-frame clones alone and lacks a portion of them. The repertoire has tens of thousands of clones, around 90% of them found once; the top ten carry around 1.5%. Sample: peripheral blood. These receptor sequences come from a human donor with active COVID-19. The donor label of this sample is uncertain.

The J gene is TRBJ1-2, the V gene TRBV7-2; D is perhaps TRBD1 (6 bases). Trimming cost V 5 bases and J 6 bases, with 16 bases left between them. The CDR3 runs 14 residues. CDR1 and CDR2 (germline): SGHTA, FQGNSA. The CDR3 loop is CASSPRTVLNGYTF. As DNA, the CDR3 is TGTGCCAGCAGCCCGCGGACAGTATTGAATGGCTACACCTTC.

The V call is TRBV6-5, the J call TRBJ1-4, with D possibly matching TRBD1 (6 bases). CDR1 is MNHEY, CDR2 SVGAGI, per germline. The CDR3 extends over 14 amino acids. V was pared by 3 bases and J by 6 bases, with 11 bases between. CDR3 sequence: CASSYGTGHEKLFF. CDR3 bases: TGTGCCAGCAGTTATGGAACAGGGCATGAAAAACTGTTTTTT.

This chain connects TRBV1 to TRBJ2-1; TRBD2 was called by the table and not checked on the DNA. TRBV1 is a listed pseudogene. The CDR3 is 18 amino acids. CDR3 in DNA: TGCACCAGCAGCCAAGATCTTGGACTAGCGGGGGGGTACAATGAGCAGTTCTTC. The encoded protein is CTSSQDLGLAGGYNEQFF.

The chain employs TRBV27 and TRBJ2-7; tentative D call: TRBD2 (5 bases). V was cut by 6 bases and J by 4 bases, with 22 bases left in between. CDR1 is MNHEY, CDR2 SMNVEV, per germline (reference sequence). The CDR3 is 16 residues long. CDR3 in amino acids: CASSLEWAMRAYEQYF. CDR3 sequence (DNA): TGTGCCAGCAGCTTAGAGTGGGCAATGAGGGCTTACGAGCAGTACTTC.

The V gene is TRBV5-8, the J gene TRBJ2-7; perhaps TRBD1 as D (5 bases). Germline loops: CDR1 SGHTS, CDR2 YDEGEE. CDR3 size: 15 residues. Trimming removed 1 base at V and 3 bases at J, with 14 bases between. CDR3 sequence (DNA): TGTGCCAGCAGCTTGTATGCGACAGAGAACTACGAGCAGTACTTC. The encoded protein is CASSLYATENYEQYF.

V is TRBV28 and J is TRBJ2-2, with D hard to call. Trimming shortened V by 3 bases and J by 6 bases, and 8 bases separated the two germline ends. The CDR3 is 13 residues long. Germline values: CDR1 MDHEN, CDR2 SYDVKM. The chain's CDR3 is CASSFPRSGELFF. The CDR3 DNA reads TGTGCCAGCAGTTTCCCTCGGTCCGGGGAGCTGTTTTTT.

The rearrangement joins TRBV4-3 to TRBJ1-2; TRBD1 agrees at 9 bases. Germline CDR1 is LGHNA and CDR2 is YSLEER. V shed 1 base, J shed 4 bases, and the junction held 4 bases outside the gene matches. CDR3 length equals 15 residues. The CDR3 is CASSQGRTGVYGYTF. The CDR3 nucleotides read TGCGCCAGCAGCCAAGGACGGACAGGGGTCTATGGCTACACCTTC.

The chain couples TRBV9 to TRBJ1-6, with 8 nucleotides matching TRBD1. CDR1 and CDR2 (germline): SGDLS, YYNGEE. The CDR3 has 16 amino acids. V trimming: 4 bases; J trimming: 8 bases; junction bases outside the gene matches: 11. CDR3 coding DNA: TGTGCCAGCAGCCAAGGGGAAGCAGGGGGCCATTCACCCCTCCACTTT. Translating it yields CASSQGEAGGHSPLHF.

V and J are TRBV27 and TRBJ2-2; D is possibly TRBD1 (6 bases). In germline, CDR1 is MNHEY, CDR2 SMNVEV (reference sequence). The CDR3 spans 19 residues. Deletions cut 7 bases from V and 0 bases from J, with 24 bases between. The CDR3 spells CASTARDTRLYANTGELFF. The CDR3 DNA is TGTGCCAGCACCGCTCGGGACACGAGATTATACGCGAACACCGGGGAGCTGTTTTTT.

The V gene is TRBV2, the J gene TRBJ1-1, with 7 bases lining up with TRBD1. The trim removed 6 bases at V and 5 bases at J, leaving 6 bases unmatched. Germline lookup yields CDR1 SNHLY and CDR2 FYNNEI. The CDR3 length is 13 residues. The CDR3 region has the DNA TGTGCCAGCAGAGGAGGGGGCCGGACTGAAGCTTTCTTT. It yields the protein CASRGGGRTEAFF.

This clone was seen a few times. This sequence joins TRBV19 and TRBJ1-6; 7 positions agree with TRBD1. CDR1 LNHDA and CDR2 SQIVND come from the germline V gene (reference sequence). V lost 5 bases, J lost 6 bases, and 10 bases stayed unmatched. The CDR3 has 16 residues. CDR3 sequence: CASSPPGGHLNSPLHF. The CDR3 nucleotides are TGTGCCAGTAGTCCCCCAGGGGGACATCTTAATTCACCCCTCCACTTT.

This rearrangement joins TRBV6-1 to TRBJ1-1; 7 bases are a match to TRBD1. V gave up 2 bases and J gave up 6 bases; unmatched junction bases: 0. This CDR3 has 12 residues. CDR1 is MNHNS and CDR2 is SASEGT in the germline V gene. DNA for the CDR3: TGTGCCAGCAGTGAACAGGGGGCTGAAGCTTTCTTT. This encodes CASSEQGAEAFF.

V gene TRBV5-1 combines with J gene TRBJ2-1, with TRBD2 matching 8 bases. V gave up 0 bases and J gave up 8 bases; unmatched junction bases: 7. CDR1 is SGHRS and CDR2 is YFSETQ in the germline V gene. This CDR3 is 15 amino acids long. CDR3 residues: CASSLASGPPHEQFF. In nucleotides, the CDR3 is TGCGCCAGCAGCTTGGCTAGCGGGCCCCCCCATGAGCAGTTCTTC.

The chain couples TRBV14 to TRBJ1-2; 9 nucleotides match TRBD1. Germline values: CDR1 SGHDN, CDR2 FVKESK. Trimming cost V 1 base and J 7 bases; bases outside gene matches: 7. The CDR3 runs to 15 residues. CDR3 bases: TGTGCCAGCAGCCAAGCACAGGGGGCCAGGGGTGGCTACACCTTC. This sequence encodes CASSQAQGARGGYTF.